The rows below give T cell receptor beta chains drawn from one sample of a study of blood T cell repertoires in COVID-19. Using immunoSEQ multiplex PCR, the repertoire was profiled, and TCRdb retains in-frame clones only, with some absent. The data show about 190,000 clones, with approximately 91% seen just once and 1.1% held by the top ten. The sequencing sample was made of peripheral blood. The receptors derive from a man aged 25-45 years with acute or convalescent COVID-19. The CDR3 runs from the conserved cysteine through the conserved F or W. Fields, in order: D gene, J gene, V gene, clone size, CDR3 DNA, CDR3 protein. D genes are given only for firm matches. Expanded clones get a size class; other rows say once, few or many, or leave the size out.

d_call: NA; j_call: TRBJ1-2; v_call: TRBV18; clone_size: NA; cdr3_nt: TGTGCCAGCTCACCAAGGCAGGGGCGAGCCGCAAACGATGGCTACACCTTC; cdr3_aa: CASSPRQGRAANDGYTF
d_call: TRBD2; j_call: TRBJ2-7; v_call: TRBV5-1; clone_size: NA; cdr3_nt: TGCGCCAGCAGCAGGGGACTAGCTGAATCCTACGAGCAGTACTTC; cdr3_aa: CASSRGLAESYEQYF
d_call: TRBD1; j_call: TRBJ2-2; v_call: TRBV6-5; clone_size: NA; cdr3_nt: TGTGCCAGCAATCGCGACAGGGGAACCGGGGAGCTGTTTTTT; cdr3_aa: CASNRDRGTGELFF
d_call: NA; j_call: TRBJ1-5; v_call: TRBV19; clone_size: NA; cdr3_nt: TGTGCCAGTAGTACCCGCCCTGCAGGGTGGAATCAGCCCCAGCATTTT; cdr3_aa: CASSTRPAGWNQPQHF
d_call: TRBD1; j_call: TRBJ1-5; v_call: TRBV6-1; clone_size: NA; cdr3_nt: TGTGCCAGCAGTGGAGTTACAGGGGCGATAACCCAGCCCCAGCATTTT; cdr3_aa: CASSGVTGAITQPQHF
d_call: NA; j_call: TRBJ1-2; v_call: TRBV4-1; clone_size: NA; cdr3_nt: TGCGCCAGCAGCCAAGGGACAGACCTCTATGGCTACACCTTC; cdr3_aa: CASSQGTDLYGYTF
d_call: TRBD1; j_call: TRBJ2-3; v_call: TRBV2; clone_size: NA; cdr3_nt: TGTGCCAGCTCAGGGGGCTCGGGCACAGATACGCAGTATTTT; cdr3_aa: CASSGGSGTDTQYF
d_call: TRBD1; j_call: TRBJ1-1; v_call: TRBV6-5; clone_size: once; cdr3_nt: TGTGCCAGCAGGACAGGGGGCACTGAAGCTTTCTTT; cdr3_aa: CASRTGGTEAFF
d_call: NA; j_call: TRBJ2-1; v_call: TRBV11-2; clone_size: once; cdr3_nt: TGTGCCAGCAGCCAGACAAAGCCCAATGAGCAGTTCTTC; cdr3_aa: CASSQTKPNEQFF
d_call: NA; j_call: TRBJ2-1; v_call: TRBV30; clone_size: NA; cdr3_nt: TGTGCCTGGAGTACCGGGACTCCCAATGAGCAGTTCTTC; cdr3_aa: CAWSTGTPNEQFF
d_call: NA; j_call: TRBJ1-5; v_call: TRBV14; clone_size: NA; cdr3_nt: TGTGCCAGCAGCCGGCACTACAATCAGCCCCAGCATTTT; cdr3_aa: CASSRHYNQPQHF
d_call: TRBD2; j_call: TRBJ2-7; v_call: TRBV28; clone_size: NA; cdr3_nt: TGTGCCAGCAGCCAATCGGGACTAGCGGGACTCACAAGCTACGAGCAGTACTTC; cdr3_aa: CASSQSGLAGLTSYEQYF
d_call: NA; j_call: TRBJ2-3; v_call: TRBV20-1; clone_size: once; cdr3_nt: TGCAGTGCTAGTAACAGGGATGGTCCAGATACGCAGTATTTT; cdr3_aa: CSASNRDGPDTQYF
d_call: NA; j_call: TRBJ1-3; v_call: TRBV12-5; clone_size: NA; cdr3_nt: TGTGCTAGTGGTTTGGTCACAGGGTCCGGAAACACCATATATTTT; cdr3_aa: CASGLVTGSGNTIYF
d_call: NA; j_call: TRBJ1-1; v_call: TRBV24-1; clone_size: NA; cdr3_nt: TGTGCCACCAGTGATCCGCAGGGATTTGGCGCTTTCTTT; cdr3_aa: CATSDPQGFGAFF
d_call: NA; j_call: TRBJ1-1; v_call: TRBV19; clone_size: NA; cdr3_nt: TGTGCCAGTAGTATCCTGGGGACAAGGGATACCTTCATGAACACTGAAGCTTTCTTT; cdr3_aa: CASSILGTRDTFMNTEAFF